The 20 T cell receptor beta chains in this list originate from one sample, sequenced in a study of T cells after yellow fever vaccination. TCRdb re-derived calls from the 5' RACE reads in MiXCR, one entry per CDR3 protein. The sample gives approximately 550,000 distinct CDR3 sequences, 15% to 20% of which show up once; around 15% is in the top ten. The sequences come from PBMCs, collected 15 days after the yellow fever booster vaccination. Receptors were obtained from a man aged 30 to 39 who received the YFV17D yellow fever vaccine.

Concerning this clonotype itself: No DNA is shown, since the ends of the CDR3 on it are uncertain; the CDR3 is the one TCRdb lists. The chain recombines TRBV27 with TRBJ2-1. Germline CDR1 and CDR2: MNHEY and SMNVEV (reference sequence). 16 amino acids form the CDR3, both terminal residues included. CDR3 loop: CASSSSAIRSYNEQFF.

The V call is TRBV24-1, the J call TRBJ2-5; 7 nucleotides align to TRBD1. The J segment lost 7 bases and the V segment lost 3 bases, leaving 7 bases of the junction unmatched. Germline V gene lookup returns CDR1 KGHDR and CDR2 SFDVKD. The CDR3 extends over 14 amino acids. CDR3 coding DNA: TGTGCCACCAGTGATCGACAGGGCTGGGGGACCCAGTACTTC. Its translation is CATSDRQGWGTQYF.

This clonotype was counted a few times. The CDR3 loop reads CATSGNGRGGTYNEQFF. Here the CDR3 DNA reads TGTGCCACCAGTGGAAACGGGCGGGGGGGGACCTACAATGAGCAGTTCTTC. The rearrangement uses TRBV24-1 and TRBJ2-1, with 9 positions matching TRBD2. Germline V gives CDR1 KGHDR, CDR2 SFDVKD. V trimming: 5 bases; J trimming: 2 bases; junction bases outside the gene matches: 9. The CDR3 covers 17 residues.

This clonotype was recorded many times. This sequence joins TRBV10-3 and TRBJ2-7; D remains unclear. Looked up from germline, CDR1 is ENHRY and CDR2 is SYGVKD. The V end lost 6 bases, the J end lost 7 bases, and 10 bases lay between the germline ends. The CDR3 extends over 11 amino acids. The CDR3 DNA is TGTGCCATCAGCAACCTCGGTGAGCAGTACTTC. Its translation is CAISNLGEQYF.

The chain links TRBV3-1 to TRBJ2-1; 8 positions agree with TRBD2. With 2 bases clipped from V and 5 bases from J, the junction kept 2 bases outside the gene matches. The germline V gene encodes CDR1 LGHDT and CDR2 YNNKEL (reference sequence). The CDR3 is 14 residues long. The CDR3 DNA is TGTGCCAGCAGCCAAAGCGGGAGCCACAATGAGCAGTTCTTC. Translation gives CASSQSGSHNEQFF.

This clonotype was counted between two and nine times. The chain links TRBV12-3 or TRBV12-4 to TRBJ2-5, with TRBD2 as a possible D gene (6 bases). The CDR3 loop spans 15 amino acids. Trimming cost V 2 bases and J 1 base, with 11 bases left between them. The CDR3: CASSLTGTSQETQYF. Written as DNA, the CDR3 is TGTGCCAGCAGTTTAACCGGGACTTCCCAAGAGACCCAGTACTTC.

This clonotype has more than one count but fewer than ten. V and J are TRBV10-3 and TRBJ2-5, with 7 positions matching TRBD1. V was pared by 6 bases and J by 0 bases, with 4 bases of the junction left unmatched. Germline V CDR1 and CDR2: ENHRY, SYGVKD. CDR3 length: 14 amino acids. CDR3 nucleotide sequence: TGTGCCATCAGACCGGGACAGAACCAAGAGACCCAGTACTTC. This encodes CAIRPGQNQETQYF.

This clonotype was recorded a few times. The chain links TRBV12-3 or TRBV12-4 to TRBJ2-3, with a tentative D call TRBD2 (6 bases). Trimming cost V 6 bases and J 9 bases, with 16 bases left between them. The CDR3 has 13 amino acids. The CDR3 region has the DNA TGTGCCAGCAGACCTCCGGGACTGAGGACGCAGTATTTT. Its translation: CASRPPGLRTQYF.

V gene TRBV3-1 combines with J gene TRBJ2-7; either TRBD1 or TRBD2 may fit D (5 bases each). This CDR3 has 15 amino acids. The V gene lost 4 bases and the J gene lost 1 base, with 14 bases spanning the gap. CDR1 LGHDT and CDR2 YNNKEL come from the germline V gene (reference sequence). In DNA, the CDR3 is TGTGCCAGCAGCCCCCTCTCGGGACGATCCTACGAGCAGTACTTC. Protein product: CASSPLSGRSYEQYF.

This clonotype was seen more than once but under ten times. The gene calls are TRBV4-1 and TRBJ2-5; the D call may be TRBD1 or TRBD2 (5 bases each). The germline V and J ends were trimmed by 0 bases and 5 bases, with 13 bases remaining between them. The CDR3 totals 15 residues. Per the germline V gene, CDR1 is MGHRA and CDR2 is YSYEKL. For the CDR3, the DNA is TGCGCCAGCAGCCAAGATCACGGGACGGCCGAGACCCAGTACTTC. It is translated as CASSQDHGTAETQYF.

V gene TRBV5-8 combines with J gene TRBJ2-2; D uncertain. Germline V gene lookup returns CDR1 SGHTS and CDR2 YDEGEE. Trimming pared 7 bases from V and 3 bases from J, leaving 19 bases between. The CDR3 covers 16 residues. The CDR3 loop is CASGPARARYTGELFF. The CDR3 bases are TGTGCCAGCGGCCCCGCACGGGCGAGGTACACCGGGGAGCTGTTTTTT.

About this clonotype itself: A single base separates this from a much larger clone, so it may be a read error. The rearrangement uses TRBV9 and TRBJ2-1, with D unresolved. V was shortened by 3 bases and J by 7 bases, with 5 bases between the two germline ends. The CDR3 loop spans 11 amino acids. The germline CDR1 and CDR2 sequences are SGDLS and YYNGEE. CDR3 nucleotides: TGTGCCAGCAGCGATGGGAATGAGCAGTTCTTC. It codes for CASSDGNEQFF.

CDR3 residues: CASSRTHPYNEQFF. The CDR3, as DNA: TGTGCCAGCAGCCGGACTCACCCCTACAATGAGCAGTTCTTC. The rearrangement joins TRBV5-5 to TRBJ2-1, with D maybe TRBD2 (5 bases). CDR3 size: 14 residues. The germline gives CDR1 SGHKS, CDR2 YYEKEE (reference sequence). V lost 4 bases, J lost 2 bases, and 10 bases lay in between.

The chain combines TRBV21-1 with TRBJ2-1; the D call TRBD2 from the table was never checked on the DNA. TRBV21-1 is assigned pseudogene status. This CDR3 region has 18 residues. The CDR3 DNA follows: TGTGCCAGCAGCAAAAAGGGGACTAGCGGACCCAATTACAATGAGCAGTTCTTC. It codes for CASSKKGTSGPNYNEQFF.

The chain joins TRBV7-9 to TRBJ2-7, with 7 bases aligning to TRBD2. After removal of 11 bases from V and 6 bases from J, the junction contained 7 bases not matched to a gene. There are 11 residues in the CDR3. Per germline, CDR1 SEHNR and CDR2 FQNEAQ (reference sequence). Written as DNA, the CDR3 is TGTGCCGGATGGTGGGAGGGCGAGCAGTACTTC. Its translation: CAGWWEGEQYF. Filled out from reference TRBV7-9 and TRBJ2-7, the complete variable domain reads DTGVSQNPRHKITKRGQNVTFRCDPISEHNRLYWYRQTLGQGPEFLTYFQNEAQLEKSRLLSDRFSAERPKGSFSTLEIQRTEQGDSAMYLCAGWWEGEQYFGPGTRLTVT.

The rearrangement uses TRBV5-5 and TRBJ2-2; the D gene is possibly TRBD2 (6 bases). The CDR3 has 14 amino acids. Germline V gene sequence: CDR1 SGHKS, CDR2 YYEKEE (reference sequence). Trimming left V 9 bases short and J 2 bases short, with 14 bases between. CDR3 region: CATSVAGNTGELFF. Here the CDR3 DNA reads TGTGCCACCTCAGTGGCGGGAAACACCGGGGAGCTGTTTTTT.

CDR3 sequence (DNA): TGTGCCAGCAGCCTGGGGGGGCAGCGGGGGGCCAATGAGCAGTTCTTC. Encoded protein: CASSLGGQRGANEQFF. This chain uses TRBV28 with TRBJ2-1; 9 bases map to TRBD2. Germline assignment: CDR1 MDHEN and CDR2 SYDVKM. The CDR3 spans 16 residues. The J segment lost 6 bases and the V segment lost 6 bases, leaving 12 bases of the junction unmatched.

In nucleotides, the CDR3 is TGCGCCAGCAGCGCAACTGGAAATGAGCAGTTCTTC. It encodes CASSATGNEQFF. This chain uses TRBV5-1 with TRBJ2-1; D gene uncertain. Germline CDR1 is SGHRS and CDR2 is YFSETQ. The CDR3 is 12 amino acids. The germline V and J ends were trimmed by 4 bases and 7 bases, with 9 bases remaining between them.

CDR3 sequence reads: CASSPTGVGTQYF. The CDR3 DNA follows: TGTGCCAGCAGCCCGACAGGGGTGGGGACCCAGTACTTC. V is TRBV14 and J is TRBJ2-5, with 8 positions matching TRBD1. The germline V gene has CDR1 SGHDN and CDR2 FVKESK. There are 13 residues in the CDR3. J lost 7 bases, V lost 4 bases, and 5 bases had no gene match.

This chain uses TRBV18 with TRBJ1-1, with D hard to call. V lost 2 bases, J lost 0 bases, and 7 bases lay in between. The CDR3 sequence is 14 residues long. CDR1 is KGHSH and CDR2 is LQKENI in the germline V gene. CDR3: CASSPMAMNTEAFF. The CDR3 region has the DNA TGTGCCAGCTCACCAATGGCGATGAACACTGAAGCTTTCTTT.